This T cell receptor (beta chain) was recorded in a study of T-cell reconstitution after alpha-beta-depleted transplantation in children. General observations from the study: Several hundred expanded graft clones reportedly supplied alpha-beta T cells about two months after transplant. When one year had passed after transplant, most T-cell counts and diversity came from newly produced T cells. Recipient T cells and thymic progenitors that survived were the source of the high TCRbeta diversity seen at day 60 in some patients.

The library targeted TCRbeta and was prepared with unique molecular identifiers. Each CDR3 protein is one row after TCRdb ran MiXCR on the PCR reads. In the table there are about 580,000 distinct CDR3 sequences, around 23% of which are singletons. Per germline, CDR1 SGHAT and CDR2 FQNNGV. The CDR3 sequence is 13 residues long. There are many counts of this clonotype. Its cognate antigen is unknown. The junction shows a germline mismatch at one end, possibly a read error. This TCR came from a boy younger than two who had a stem cell transplant for acute myeloid leukemia, so the T cells may come from the graft donor. Sequences were derived from PBMCs, mostly from graft donor cells, sampled 360 days after TCRalphabeta/CD19-depleted stem cell transplant. The chain uses TRBV11-2 and TRBJ2-7; either TRBD1 or TRBD2 may supply D (5 bases each). The DNA for the CDR3 is TGTGCCAGCAGCTTAGAGAACACAAGGGACCCGAGCTTC. It encodes CASSLENTRDPSF.